The 21 T cell receptor beta chains in this list originate from one sample, sequenced in a study of blood T cell repertoires in COVID-19. Libraries were prepared by immunoSEQ multiplex PCR; TCRdb keeps only in-frame clonotypes and omits some of them. This repertoire shows around 200,000 clones, around 88% found once; its top ten account for around 6%. Input material: PBMCs or T cells enriched from blood (not recorded which). The origin of the receptors is a middle-aged man with acute COVID-19.

The V gene is TRBV5-3, the J gene TRBJ1-2; TRBD1 matches at 7 bases. TRBV5-3 is an open reading frame whose function is uncertain. V gave up 1 base and J gave up 4 bases; unmatched junction bases: 4. The CDR3 is 14 residues long. CDR3 in DNA: TGTGCCAGAAGCTTGTGGGACAGAGCCTATGGCTACACCTTC. Translating it yields CARSLWDRAYGYTF.

This chain connects TRBV6-5 to TRBJ2-7; perhaps TRBD2 as D (5 bases). Trimming pared 0 bases from V and 6 bases from J, leaving 15 bases between. The length of the CDR3 is 15 residues. Germline-derived CDR1 and CDR2 are MNHEY and SVGAGI. CDR3 in DNA: TGTGCCAGCAGTTACTCAAGGGAGTTGTGGGGCGAGCAGTACTTC. It is translated as CASSYSRELWGEQYF.

V is TRBV6-4 and J is TRBJ2-6, with D possibly matching TRBD1 (6 bases). Trimming shortened V by 3 bases and J by 12 bases, and 15 bases separated the two germline ends. CDR1 and CDR2 (germline): MRHNA, SNTAGT. The CDR3 spans 14 residues. DNA of the CDR3: TGTGCCAGCAGTGAAATACAGGGTCTGAGCGTCCTGACTTTC. It translates to CASSEIQGLSVLTF.

This clone was recorded a few times. CDR3 DNA sequence: TGTGCCAGCAGCTTAGGAGGGGCAGATACGCAGTATTTT. This translates into CASSLGGADTQYF. V gene TRBV7-3 combines with J gene TRBJ2-3; tentatively, D is TRBD2 (6 bases). Germline CDR1 SGHTA, CDR2 FQGTGA. This CDR3 has 13 amino acids. V was cut by 2 bases and J by 4 bases, with 7 bases left in between.

Comments on this clone: At the DNA level, this CDR3 is encoded by other sequences in the same sample as well. The J gene is TRBJ2-7, the V gene TRBV29-1; the D gene is possibly TRBD2 (6 bases). Germline lookup yields CDR1 SQVTM and CDR2 ANQGSEA. The V end lost 4 bases, the J end lost 3 bases, and 10 bases lay between the germline ends. The CDR3 has 12 residues. CDR3 coding DNA: TGCAGCGTTGGATTGGAGGGCTACGAGCAGTACTTC. Its protein is CSVGLEGYEQYF.

This clone was counted a few times. The J gene is TRBJ1-2, the V gene TRBV6-4; the D gene is possibly TRBD1 (5 bases). Looked up from germline, CDR1 is MRHNA and CDR2 is SNTAGT. This CDR3 comprises 13 residues. Deletions cut 6 bases from V and 2 bases from J, with 10 bases between. CDR3 nucleotides: TGTGCCAGCAGCCCCGGACAAAACTATGGCTACACCTTC. Its translation is CASSPGQNYGYTF.

The chain combines TRBV7-9 with TRBJ2-7; 7 bases line up with TRBD1. Germline V gene lookup returns CDR1 SEHNR and CDR2 FQNEAQ (reference sequence). Trimming removed 2 bases from V and 0 bases from J; junction bases left unmatched: 7. CDR3 length: 16 residues. This CDR3 reads CASSLRPGGSSYEQYF. CDR3 DNA: TGTGCCAGCAGCTTACGGCCAGGGGGAAGCTCCTACGAGCAGTACTTC.

The rearrangement uses TRBV7-9 and TRBJ2-7, with D maybe TRBD2 (5 bases). The CDR3 covers 13 residues. Trimming cost V 2 bases and J 1 base, with 6 bases left between them. Germline CDR1 and CDR2: SEHNR and FQNEAQ (reference sequence). CDR3 nucleotides: TGTGCCAGCAGCTTAAGGGAGTCCTACGAGCAGTACTTC. Translation gives CASSLRESYEQYF.

This chain's CDR3 is CASSSTSGRLPYTDTQYF. The CDR3 DNA reads TGTGCCAGCAGTTCGACTAGCGGGAGGCTCCCATACACAGATACGCAGTATTTT. This rearrangement joins TRBV27 to TRBJ2-3, with 13 positions matching TRBD2. The CDR3 contains 18 residues. In germline, CDR1 is MNHEY, CDR2 SMNVEV (reference sequence). V shed 4 bases, J shed 2 bases, and the junction held 9 bases outside the gene matches.

The rearrangement links TRBV19 to TRBJ1-1; possibly TRBD1 for D (6 bases). The CDR3 length is 17 residues. CDR1 is LNHDA and CDR2 is SQIVND in the germline V gene (reference sequence). V lost 2 bases to trimming and J lost 1 base, with 17 bases between them. CDR3 DNA: TGTGCCAGTAGTATAATTCAGGGACAACGAGCGAACACTGAAGCTTTCTTT. Translation: CASSIIQGQRANTEAFF. The variable domain in full, with the rest retrieved from reference TRBV19 and TRBJ1-1, is DGGITQSPKYLFRKEGQNVTLSCEQNLNHDAMYWYRQDPGQGLRLIYYSQIVNDFQKGDIAEGYSVSREKKESFPLTVTSAQKNPTAFYLCASSIIQGQRANTEAFFGQGTRLTVV.

The chain has TRBV19 and TRBJ2-1; D remains ambiguous. The CDR3 length is 13 residues. CDR1 is LNHDA, CDR2 SQIVND, per germline (reference sequence). Trimming stripped 6 bases from V and 9 bases from J, with 15 bases between. The CDR3 sequence is CASRIFLNSEQFF. The CDR3 nucleotides read TGTGCCAGTAGAATATTCCTAAATTCTGAGCAGTTCTTC.

As to this clone: Other DNA sequences from this sample encode an identical CDR3 as well. The chain carries TRBV7-9 and TRBJ2-7, with D possibly matching TRBD2 (6 bases). The CDR3 is 14 amino acids. The V gene's germline CDR1 is SEHNR and CDR2 FQNEAQ (reference sequence). Trimming took off 4 bases at V and 1 base at J, with 11 bases between the two ends. This CDR3 is CASSSQAGSYEQYF. The CDR3 bases are TGTGCCAGCAGCTCCCAGGCGGGATCCTACGAGCAGTACTTC.

The count of this clone is one. CDR3 bases: TGTGCCAGCAGATCCCCAGACAGAACAGATACGCAGTATTTT. Its protein product is CASRSPDRTDTQYF. The gene calls are TRBV6-6 and TRBJ2-3; weak D call: TRBD1 (5 bases). Trimming cost V 6 bases and J 3 bases, with 13 bases left between them. The germline gives CDR1 MNHNY, CDR2 SVGAGI (reference sequence). The CDR3 has 14 residues.

The chain employs TRBV14 and TRBJ2-1; 7 bases are shared with TRBD2. The J segment lost 15 bases and the V segment lost 4 bases, leaving 15 bases of the junction unmatched. The CDR3 loop spans 14 amino acids. Germline assignment: CDR1 SGHDN and CDR2 FVKESK. CDR3 sequence (DNA): TGTGCCAGCAGCCTAGGTGGGATGACTAGCTGGCGGTTCTTC. It codes for CASSLGGMTSWRFF.

The V and J genes are TRBV6-4 and TRBJ2-7, with a possible D match to TRBD2 (6 bases). Germline V gives CDR1 MRHNA, CDR2 SNTAGT. Trimming pared 8 bases from V and 2 bases from J, leaving 16 bases between. The CDR3 loop spans 14 amino acids. The CDR3 region has the DNA TGTGCCAGCGTTGGTAGCGGCCTTACCTACGAGCAGTACTTC. Translating gives CASVGSGLTYEQYF.

The sample holds a few counts of this clone. The chain is built from TRBV29-1 and TRBJ2-7, with D unresolved. Germline V gene data show CDR1 as SQVTM and CDR2 as ANQGSEA. The CDR3 loop spans 10 amino acids. V was clipped by 5 bases and J by 6 bases, with 8 bases between them. The CDR3 protein is CSVNVGEQYF. The CDR3 coding sequence is TGCAGCGTTAATGTCGGCGAGCAGTACTTC.

The CDR3 spells CASSAEGLGDQPQHF. In nucleotides, the CDR3 is TGTGCCAGCAGCGCAGAGGGACTTGGGGATCAGCCCCAGCATTTT. V is TRBV9 and J is TRBJ1-5; maybe TRBD1 (5 bases). The CDR3 is made up of 15 amino acids. The germline gives CDR1 SGDLS, CDR2 YYNGEE. V was pared by 3 bases and J by 5 bases, with 15 bases between.

This clone was detected only a few times. The chain recombines TRBV5-1 with TRBJ2-7; perhaps TRBD1 as D (6 bases). The CDR3 is made up of 14 amino acids. Per germline, CDR1 SGHRS and CDR2 YFSETQ. V was shortened by 5 bases and J by 0 bases, with 12 bases between the two germline ends. CDR3 in amino acids: CASRSQGSSYEQYF. Here the CDR3 DNA reads TGCGCCAGCAGGTCGCAGGGGAGCTCCTACGAGCAGTACTTC.

As DNA, the CDR3 is TGTGCCAGCGGCATTGGCAGCTCCTACGAGCAGTACTTC. Amino acid sequence: CASGIGSSYEQYF. V and J are TRBV11-2 and TRBJ2-7; D is unclear. V was clipped by 8 bases and J by 0 bases, with 11 bases between them. CDR1 and CDR2 from the germline V gene are SGHAT and FQNNGV. There are 13 residues in the CDR3.

The chain is built from TRBV3-1 (or the pseudogene TRBV3-2) and TRBJ1-3; perhaps TRBD1 as D (5 bases). This CDR3 is 14 amino acids long. Per germline, CDR1 LGHDT and CDR2 YNNKEL (reference sequence). The V end lost 7 bases, the J end lost 0 bases, and 10 bases lay between the germline ends. The CDR3 here is CASTWTSSGNTIYF. The CDR3 DNA is TGTGCCAGCACTTGGACAAGCTCTGGAAACACCATATATTTT.

The chain combines TRBV7-2 with TRBJ1-4; maybe TRBD1 (6 bases). V lost 4 bases and J lost 8, with 23 bases in between. The CDR3 is 17 amino acids. Germline CDR1 SGHTA, CDR2 FQGNSA. CDR3 nucleotides: TGTGCCAGCAGCTATATCGGGACAACCGGATTAGGGGAAAAACTGTTTTTT. Its translation: CASSYIGTTGLGEKLFF.